These 21 T cell receptor beta chains originate from one sample sequenced in a study of blood T cell repertoires in COVID-19. Sequencing was performed with immunoSEQ multiplex PCR; in TCRdb, only in-frame clones are kept and a portion is missing. The table lists 120,000 to 150,000 clones, approximately 85% of them singletons. Sequencing was carried out using PBMCs or T cells enriched from blood (not recorded which). These receptors all come from a woman aged 45-65 years with acute COVID-19.

Concerning this clone: The sample holds other DNA sequences that translate to the same CDR3. V and J are TRBV5-1 and TRBJ2-7, with 10 nucleotides matching TRBD2. V was pared by 1 base and J by 0 bases, with 1 base of the junction left unmatched. Germline-derived CDR1 and CDR2 are SGHRS and YFSETQ. The CDR3 is 15 amino acids. As DNA, the CDR3 is TGCGCCAGCAGCTTGCGACTAGCGGGCTCCTACGAGCAGTACTTC. Translation gives CASSLRLAGSYEQYF. The full variable domain, with the rest looked up from reference TRBV5-1 and TRBJ2-7, is KAGVTQTPRYLIKTRGQQVTLSCSPISGHRSVSWYQQTPGQGLQFLFEYFSETQRNKGNFPGRFSGRQFSNSRSEMNVSTLELGDSALYLCASSLRLAGSYEQYFGPGTRLTVT.

The rearrangement joins TRBV7-8 to TRBJ2-7; 10 bases fit TRBD2. Germline V gives CDR1 SGHVS, CDR2 FQNEAQ. V was pared by 4 bases and J by 4 bases, with 10 bases of the junction left unmatched. The CDR3 consists of 16 residues. Here the CDR3 reads CASSSPAGLAEYEQYF. The CDR3 DNA sequence: TGTGCCAGCAGCTCCCCTGCCGGACTAGCGGAGTACGAGCAGTACTTC.

The rearrangement joins TRBV18 to TRBJ1-1; TRBD1 matches at 9 bases. Germline lookup yields CDR1 KGHSH and CDR2 LQKENI. This CDR3 region has 15 residues. V was pared by 4 bases and J by 2 bases, with 5 bases of the junction left unmatched. As DNA, the CDR3 is TGTGCCAGCTCACATCGGGGACAGGGAAACACTGAAGCTTTCTTT. Its translation: CASSHRGQGNTEAFF.

CDR3 amino acids: CASSLQGVRAYNEQFF. Written as DNA, the CDR3 is TGTGCCAGCAGCTTACAGGGTGTAAGGGCATACAATGAGCAGTTCTTC. The rearrangement uses TRBV27 and TRBJ2-1, with a tentative D call TRBD1 (6 bases). CDR3 size: 16 residues. CDR1 and CDR2 (germline): MNHEY, SMNVEV (reference sequence). V was shortened by 6 bases and J by 4 bases, with 19 bases between the two germline ends.

The chain links TRBV5-1 to TRBJ2-7, with D perhaps matching TRBD2 (7 bases). CDR3 length: 14 amino acids. With 0 bases removed from V and 4 bases from J, the gap between germline ends came to 11 bases. Germline CDR1 SGHRS, CDR2 YFSETQ. The CDR3 loop reads CASSLGGGKYEQYF. The CDR3 coding sequence is TGCGCCAGCAGCTTGGGCGGGGGCAAGTACGAGCAGTACTTC.

As DNA, the CDR3 is TGTGCCAGCAGTGAGAGCGGTCAAGAGACCCAGTACTTC. Translating gives CASSESGQETQYF. The V call is TRBV2, the J call TRBJ2-5; D perhaps matches TRBD2 (5 bases). Germline V gene data show CDR1 as SNHLY and CDR2 as FYNNEI. V shed 3 bases and J shed 2 bases, with 7 bases lying between them. This CDR3 has 13 residues.

The V call is TRBV29-1, the J call TRBJ2-2; D gene unclear. The germline V and J ends were trimmed by 5 bases and 3 bases, with 7 bases remaining between them. Germline V gene lookup returns CDR1 SQVTM and CDR2 ANQGSEA. The CDR3 totals 12 residues. CDR3 region: CSVLPHTGELFF. The CDR3 nucleotides read TGCAGCGTTCTCCCTCACACCGGGGAGCTGTTTTTT.

The V call is TRBV6-5, the J call TRBJ2-7, with a weak D call TRBD1 (7 bases). V shed 5 bases and J shed 6 bases, with 20 bases lying between them. CDR3 length: 15 amino acids. Germline assignment: CDR1 MNHEY and CDR2 SVGAGI. Here the CDR3 reads CASSMETGRPGEQYF. CDR3 nucleotide sequence: TGTGCCAGCAGTATGGAGACAGGGAGGCCAGGCGAGCAGTACTTC.

This chain joins TRBV11-2 and TRBJ1-2; 7 nucleotides match TRBD1. V gave up 3 bases and J gave up 7 bases; unmatched junction bases: 11. Germline loops: CDR1 SGHAT, CDR2 FQNNGV. The CDR3 has 15 amino acids. This chain's CDR3 is CASSFFDRASGGYTF. The CDR3, as DNA: TGTGCCAGCAGCTTCTTTGACAGGGCGTCCGGTGGCTACACCTTC.

This clone was recorded a few times. The chain links TRBV12-3 or TRBV12-4 to TRBJ2-1; D not certain. The V end was cut by 6 bases, the J end by 10 bases, with 13 bases between. This CDR3 has 12 amino acids. The CDR3 loop reads CASSPASTEQFF. CDR3 in DNA: TGTGCCAGCAGCCCCGCCAGTACGGAGCAGTTCTTC.

The chain uses TRBV14 and TRBJ2-2, with D possibly being TRBD1 (6 bases). The germline V gene has CDR1 SGHDN and CDR2 FVKESK. V was shortened by 0 bases and J by 6 bases, with 11 bases between the two germline ends. CDR3 length: 15 residues. CDR3 in amino acids: CASSQDWQGSGELFF. In nucleotides, the CDR3 is TGTGCCAGCAGCCAAGATTGGCAGGGGTCCGGGGAGCTGTTTTTT.

This chain joins TRBV7-2 and TRBJ2-4, with 9 bases fitting TRBD1. V gave up 1 base and J gave up 3 bases; unmatched junction bases: 4. Germline V gene sequence: CDR1 SGHTA, CDR2 FQGNSA. The CDR3 loop spans 16 amino acids. CDR3 sequence: CASSLGTGEGKNIQYF. In DNA form, the CDR3 reads TGTGCCAGCAGCTTAGGGACAGGGGAGGGCAAAAACATTCAGTACTTC.

The V gene is TRBV10-1, the J gene TRBJ1-1; TRBD1 matches at 9 bases. The CDR3 loop spans 14 amino acids. The V and J ends lost 3 bases and 4 bases, in that order; junction bases with no gene match: 3. Germline values: CDR1 WNHNN, CDR2 SYGVQD (reference sequence). The CDR3 coding sequence is TGCGCCAGCAGTGACCGGACAGGGGTCACTGAAGCTTTCTTT. Protein: CASSDRTGVTEAFF.

This chain links TRBV30 with TRBJ1-6; 7 nucleotides agree with TRBD1. This CDR3 has 11 residues. The junction had 11 bases not matched to a gene; V was cut back by 8 bases and J by 16 bases. The germline gives CDR1 GTSNPN, CDR2 SVGIG (reference sequence). CDR3 bases: TGTGCCCATGGACAGGCGACTACTCTCCACTTT. Its protein is CAHGQATTLHF. The complete variable domain, with remaining parts taken from reference TRBV30 and TRBJ1-6, reads SQTIHQWPATLVQPVGSPLSLECTVEGTSNPNLYWYRQAAGRGLQLLFYSVGIGQISSEVPQNLSASRPQDRQFILSSKKLLLSDSGFYLCAHGQATTLHFGNGTRLTVT.

DNA for the CDR3: TGTGCCAGCAGTCTGCCTTGGCCTAGCGACACAGATACGCAGTATTTT. Encoded protein: CASSLPWPSDTDTQYF. This chain uses TRBV6-2 or TRBV6-3 with TRBJ2-3, with D possibly matching TRBD2 (6 bases). The CDR3 spans 16 residues. CDR1 and CDR2 (germline): MNHEY, SVGEGT. V shed 5 bases and J shed 2 bases, with 17 bases lying between them.

This clone was seen repeatedly, ten times or more. The genes are TRBV9 and TRBJ1-6; D might be TRBD1 (6 bases). There are 14 residues in the CDR3. Trimming cost V 2 bases and J 8 bases, with 11 bases left between them. CDR1 and CDR2 from the germline V gene are SGDLS and YYNGEE. As DNA, the CDR3 is TGTGCCAGCAGCGTTACAGGGAGGGATTCACCCCTCCACTTT. Protein product: CASSVTGRDSPLHF.

The V gene is TRBV10-1, the J gene TRBJ1-1; no firm D call. V lost 3 bases to trimming and J lost 1 base, with 9 bases between them. This CDR3 contains 14 residues. Per the germline V gene, CDR1 is WNHNN and CDR2 is SYGVQD (reference sequence). This CDR3 reads CASSEYRENTEAFF. The CDR3 coding sequence is TGCGCCAGCAGTGAATACCGAGAGAACACTGAAGCTTTCTTT.

The CDR3 sequence: CASSLASSGRGRLKDYF. The CDR3 DNA follows: TGTGCCAGCAGCTTAGCTTCGAGTGGCAGGGGGCGCTTAAAGGATTACTTC. This chain connects TRBV7-9 to TRBJ2-7, with 8 bases matching TRBD1. The CDR3 has 17 amino acids. Germline lookup yields CDR1 SEHNR and CDR2 FQNEAQ (reference sequence). J gave up 13 bases and V 0 bases, and 20 bases lay outside the gene matches.

This clone was picked up a small number of times. The rearrangement joins TRBV5-1 to TRBJ2-5, with 9 bases lining up with TRBD1. The CDR3 runs to 15 residues. Germline-derived CDR1 and CDR2 are SGHRS and YFSETQ. The junction had 2 bases not matched to a gene; V was cut back by 0 bases and J by 2 bases. CDR3 bases: TGCGCCAGCAGCTTGGCCGGGACAGGGCAAGAGACCCAGTACTTC. It is translated as CASSLAGTGQETQYF.

The chain couples TRBV7-2 to TRBJ1-2, with TRBD1 matching over 8 bases. The CDR3 has 16 residues. V lost 2 bases and J lost 4; bases outside the gene matches: 9. Germline assignment: CDR1 SGHTA and CDR2 FQGNSA. The CDR3 here is CASSLLYQGAGYGYTF. CDR3 bases: TGTGCCAGCAGCTTACTATATCAGGGGGCCGGCTATGGCTACACCTTC.

V is TRBV21-1 and J is TRBJ2-3; TRBD1 is the table's D call and was not checked against the DNA. TRBV21-1 represents a pseudogene. This CDR3 contains 16 residues. CDR3 nucleotides: TGTGCCAGCAGCGGCCGGGACAGGCATTGCACAGATACGCAGTATTTT. Translating it yields CASSGRDRHCTDTQYF.